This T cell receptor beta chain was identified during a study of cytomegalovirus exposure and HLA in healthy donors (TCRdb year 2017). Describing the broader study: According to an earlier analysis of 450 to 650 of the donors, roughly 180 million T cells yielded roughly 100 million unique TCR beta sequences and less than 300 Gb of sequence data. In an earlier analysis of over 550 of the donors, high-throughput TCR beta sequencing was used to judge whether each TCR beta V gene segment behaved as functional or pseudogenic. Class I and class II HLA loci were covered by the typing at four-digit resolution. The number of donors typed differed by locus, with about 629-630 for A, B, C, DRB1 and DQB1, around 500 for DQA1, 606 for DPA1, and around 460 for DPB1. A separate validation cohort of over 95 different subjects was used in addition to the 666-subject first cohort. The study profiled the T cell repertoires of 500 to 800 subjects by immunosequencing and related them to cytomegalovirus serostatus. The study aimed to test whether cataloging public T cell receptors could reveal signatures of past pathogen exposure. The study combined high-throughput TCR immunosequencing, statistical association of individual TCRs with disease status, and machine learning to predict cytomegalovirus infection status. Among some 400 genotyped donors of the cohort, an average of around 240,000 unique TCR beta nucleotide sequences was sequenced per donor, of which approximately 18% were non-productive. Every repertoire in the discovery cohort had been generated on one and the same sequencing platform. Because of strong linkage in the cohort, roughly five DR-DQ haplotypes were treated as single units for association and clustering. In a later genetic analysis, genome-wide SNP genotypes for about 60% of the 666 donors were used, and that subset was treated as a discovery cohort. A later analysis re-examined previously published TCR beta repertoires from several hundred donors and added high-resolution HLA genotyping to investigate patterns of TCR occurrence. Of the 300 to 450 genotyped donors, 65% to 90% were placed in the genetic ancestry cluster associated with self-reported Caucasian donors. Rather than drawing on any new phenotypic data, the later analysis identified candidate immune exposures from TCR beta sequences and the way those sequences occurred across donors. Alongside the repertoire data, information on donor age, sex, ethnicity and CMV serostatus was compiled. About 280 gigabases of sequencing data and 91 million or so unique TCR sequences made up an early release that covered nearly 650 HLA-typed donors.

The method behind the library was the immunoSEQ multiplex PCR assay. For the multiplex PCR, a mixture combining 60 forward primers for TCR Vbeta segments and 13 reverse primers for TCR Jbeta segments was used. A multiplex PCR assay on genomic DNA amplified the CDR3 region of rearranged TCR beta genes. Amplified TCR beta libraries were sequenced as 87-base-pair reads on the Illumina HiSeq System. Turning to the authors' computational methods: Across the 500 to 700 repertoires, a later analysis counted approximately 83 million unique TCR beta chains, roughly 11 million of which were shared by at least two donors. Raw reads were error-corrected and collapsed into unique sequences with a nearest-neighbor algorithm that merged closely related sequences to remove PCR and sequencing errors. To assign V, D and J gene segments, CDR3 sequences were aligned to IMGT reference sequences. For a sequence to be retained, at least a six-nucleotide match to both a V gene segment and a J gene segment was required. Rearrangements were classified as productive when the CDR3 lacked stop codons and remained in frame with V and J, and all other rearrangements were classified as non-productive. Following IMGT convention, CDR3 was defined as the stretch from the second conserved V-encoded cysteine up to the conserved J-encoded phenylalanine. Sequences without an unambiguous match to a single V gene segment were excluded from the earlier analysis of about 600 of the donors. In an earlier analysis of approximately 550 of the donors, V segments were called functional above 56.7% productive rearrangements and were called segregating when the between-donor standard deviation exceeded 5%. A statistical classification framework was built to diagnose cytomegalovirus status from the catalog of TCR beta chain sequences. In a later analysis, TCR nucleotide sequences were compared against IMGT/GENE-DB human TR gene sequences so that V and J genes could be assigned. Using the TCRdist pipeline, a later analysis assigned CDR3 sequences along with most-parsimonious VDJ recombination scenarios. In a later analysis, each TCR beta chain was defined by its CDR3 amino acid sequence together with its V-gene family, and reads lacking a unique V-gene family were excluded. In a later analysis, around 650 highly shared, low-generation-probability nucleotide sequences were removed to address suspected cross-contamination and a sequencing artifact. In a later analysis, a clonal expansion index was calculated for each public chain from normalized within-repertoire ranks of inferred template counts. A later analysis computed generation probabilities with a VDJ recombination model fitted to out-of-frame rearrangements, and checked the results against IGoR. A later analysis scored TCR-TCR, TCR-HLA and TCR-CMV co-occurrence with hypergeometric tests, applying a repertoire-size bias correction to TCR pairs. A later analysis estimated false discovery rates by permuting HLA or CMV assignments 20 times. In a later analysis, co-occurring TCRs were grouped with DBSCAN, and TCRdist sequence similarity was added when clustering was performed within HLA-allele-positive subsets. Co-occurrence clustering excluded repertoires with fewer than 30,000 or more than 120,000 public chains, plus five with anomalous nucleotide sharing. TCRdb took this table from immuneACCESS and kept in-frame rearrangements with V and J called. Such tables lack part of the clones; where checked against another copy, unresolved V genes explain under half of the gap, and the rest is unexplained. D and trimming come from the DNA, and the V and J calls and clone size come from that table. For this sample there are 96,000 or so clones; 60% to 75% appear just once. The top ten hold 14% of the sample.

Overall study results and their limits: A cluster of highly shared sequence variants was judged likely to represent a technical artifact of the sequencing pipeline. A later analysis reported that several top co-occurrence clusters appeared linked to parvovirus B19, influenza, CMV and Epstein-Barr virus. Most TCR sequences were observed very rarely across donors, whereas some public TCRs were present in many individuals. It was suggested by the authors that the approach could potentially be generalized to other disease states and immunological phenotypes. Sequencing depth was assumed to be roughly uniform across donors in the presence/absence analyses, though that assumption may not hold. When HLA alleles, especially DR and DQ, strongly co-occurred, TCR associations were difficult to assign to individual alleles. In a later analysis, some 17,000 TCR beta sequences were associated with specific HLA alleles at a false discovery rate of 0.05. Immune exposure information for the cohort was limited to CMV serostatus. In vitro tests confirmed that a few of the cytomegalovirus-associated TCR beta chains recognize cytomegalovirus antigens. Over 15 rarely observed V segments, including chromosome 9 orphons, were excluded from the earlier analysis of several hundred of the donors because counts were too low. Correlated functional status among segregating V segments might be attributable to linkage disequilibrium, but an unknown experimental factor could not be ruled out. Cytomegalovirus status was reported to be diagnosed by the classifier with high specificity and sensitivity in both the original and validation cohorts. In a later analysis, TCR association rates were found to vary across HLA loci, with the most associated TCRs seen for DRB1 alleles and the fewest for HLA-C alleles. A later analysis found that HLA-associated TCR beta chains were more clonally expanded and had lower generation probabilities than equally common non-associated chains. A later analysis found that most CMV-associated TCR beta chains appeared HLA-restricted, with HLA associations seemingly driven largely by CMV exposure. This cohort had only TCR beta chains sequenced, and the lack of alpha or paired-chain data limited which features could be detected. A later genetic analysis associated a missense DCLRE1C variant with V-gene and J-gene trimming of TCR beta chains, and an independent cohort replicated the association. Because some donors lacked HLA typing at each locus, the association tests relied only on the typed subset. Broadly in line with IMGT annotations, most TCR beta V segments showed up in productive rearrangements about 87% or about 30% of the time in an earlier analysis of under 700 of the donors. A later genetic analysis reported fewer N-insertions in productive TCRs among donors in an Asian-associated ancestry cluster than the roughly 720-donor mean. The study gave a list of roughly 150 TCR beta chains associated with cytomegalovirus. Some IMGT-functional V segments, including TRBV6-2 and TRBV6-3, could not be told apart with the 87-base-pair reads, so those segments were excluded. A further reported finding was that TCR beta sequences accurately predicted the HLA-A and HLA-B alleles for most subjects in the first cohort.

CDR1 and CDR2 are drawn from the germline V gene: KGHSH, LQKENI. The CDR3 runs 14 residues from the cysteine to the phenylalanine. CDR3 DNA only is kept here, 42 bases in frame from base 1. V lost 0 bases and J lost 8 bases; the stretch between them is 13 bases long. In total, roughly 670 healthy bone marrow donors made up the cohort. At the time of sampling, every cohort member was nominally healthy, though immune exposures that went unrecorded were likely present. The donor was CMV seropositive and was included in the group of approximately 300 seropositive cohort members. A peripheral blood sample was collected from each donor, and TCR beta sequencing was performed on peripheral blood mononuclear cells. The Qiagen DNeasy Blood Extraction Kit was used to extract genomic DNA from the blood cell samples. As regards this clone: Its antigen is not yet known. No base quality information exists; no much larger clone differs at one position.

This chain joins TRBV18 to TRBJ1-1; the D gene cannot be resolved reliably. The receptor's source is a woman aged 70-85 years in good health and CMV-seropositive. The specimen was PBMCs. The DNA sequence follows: TGTGCCAGCTCACCACCGAGCGGGTCCAACGAAGCTTTCTTT. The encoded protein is CASSPPSGSNEAFF.